This is a list of T cell receptor beta chains from one sample in a study of cytomegalovirus exposure and HLA in healthy donors. Libraries were prepared by immunoSEQ multiplex PCR; TCRdb keeps only in-frame clonotypes and omits some of them. Altogether roughly 120,000 clones are present, approximately 90% being singletons, with the ten largest covering around 2%. The sequenced material came from PBMCs. The receptors here all came from a man aged 18-30 years in good health and CMV-seronegative. The CDR3 runs from the conserved cysteine through the conserved F or W. A D gene is named only where the DNA matches it firmly. Size is stated for part of the rows, as once, few or many counts, or as a class when the clone is expanded.

D | size | J | V | length | DNA | CDR3
- | - | TRBJ1-1 | TRBV6-5 | 13 | TGTGCCAGCAGCGTCCCGGGACTGTTTCGGGCTTTCTTT | CASSVPGLFRAFF
- | - | TRBJ2-1 | TRBV15 | 15 | TGTGCCACCAGCAGCCGGGACACAAAAGGCAATGAGCAGTTCTTC | CATSSRDTKGNEQFF
TRBD1 | - | TRBJ1-4 | TRBV4-3 | 13 | TGCGCCAGCAGCCGGGACAGCTTTGAAAAACTGTTTTTT | CASSRDSFEKLFF
- | - | TRBJ2-5 | TRBV6-6 | 12 | TGTGCCAGCAGTCGAGGCCAAGAGACCCAGTACTTC | CASSRGQETQYF
TRBD1 | - | TRBJ2-2 | TRBV27 | 18 | TGTGCCAGCAGTCTCCGCTGGTCAAGGGACAGGGGCACCGGGGAGCTGTTTTTT | CASSLRWSRDRGTGELFF
- | - | TRBJ1-5 | TRBV30 | 12 | TGTGCCTCAGGACAGAACAATCAGCCCCAGCATTTT | CASGQNNQPQHF
- | - | TRBJ1-5 | TRBV4-1 | 14 | TGCGCCAGCAGCCAAGATTGGCGGGATCAGCCCCAGCATTTT | CASSQDWRDQPQHF
TRBD2 | - | TRBJ2-3 | TRBV18 | 15 | TGTGCCAGCTCACCAGGAAGCGGGAGTTCGGATACGCAGTATTTT | CASSPGSGSSDTQYF
- | - | TRBJ1-5 | TRBV27 | 15 | TGTGCCAGCAGTTTACAGGGGTTGAGCAATCAGCCCCAGCATTTT | CASSLQGLSNQPQHF
- | - | TRBJ1-2 | TRBV6-6 | 11 | TGTGCCAGCAGTCGAGAGTATGGCTACACCTTC | CASSREYGYTF
- | - | TRBJ1-4 | TRBV5-1 | 15 | TGCGCCAGCAGCTTCCAACAGGGTACTAATGAAAAACTGTTTTTT | CASSFQQGTNEKLFF
TRBD1 | - | TRBJ2-3 | TRBV5-1 | 16 | TGCGCCAGCAGCTTGGGCCCGACAGGGTCGACAGATACGCAGTATTTT | CASSLGPTGSTDTQYF
TRBD1 | - | TRBJ2-2 | TRBV28 | 16 | TGTGCCAGCAGATCCGGGACAGGTTCGAACACCGGGGAGCTGTTTTTT | CASRSGTGSNTGELFF
TRBD1 | - | TRBJ1-5 | TRBV7-9 | 16 | TGTGCCAGCAGCAAGGACAGGGGGCAAAGCAATCAGCCCCAGCATTTT | CASSKDRGQSNQPQHF
TRBD1 | few | TRBJ2-2 | TRBV9 | 15 | TGTGCCAGCAGCGCCACTGGACAGGGCACCGGGGAGCTGTTTTTT | CASSATGQGTGELFF
- | - | TRBJ2-7 | TRBV5-6 | 14 | TGTGCCAGCAGCCAGGACAGAAGACCTAGGGAGCAGTACTTC | CASSQDRRPREQYF
TRBD1 | - | TRBJ1-2 | TRBV19 | 14 | TGTGCCAGTAGTCTCGCGGGACAGGGGTATGGCTACACCTTC | CASSLAGQGYGYTF
- | - | TRBJ1-5 | TRBV7-9 | 14 | TGTGCCAGCAGCTTAGTTCGAGGGAACCAGCCCCAGCATTTT | CASSLVRGNQPQHF
- | - | TRBJ2-2 | TRBV4-2 | 14 | TGTGCCAGCAGCCAAGCGGGAAGTACCGGGGAGCTGTTTTTT | CASSQAGSTGELFF
- | - | TRBJ2-1 | TRBV7-2 | 14 | TGTGCCAGCAGCTTAACGACAGTAAACAATGAGCAGTTCTTC | CASSLTTVNNEQFF
- | - | TRBJ2-1 | TRBV6-1 | 14 | TGTGCCAGCAGTCCCGGGATCTCCTACAATGAGCAGTTCTTC | CASSPGISYNEQFF
- | - | TRBJ1-1 | TRBV5-1 | 16 | TGCGCCAGCAGCTTGGAAGGACGTACAGGATACGATGAAGCTTTCTTT | CASSLEGRTGYDEAFF
- | - | TRBJ2-5 | TRBV14 | 14 | TGTGCCAGCAGCCACCGCGATCCTCAAGAGACCCAGTACTTC | CASSHRDPQETQYF
- | - | TRBJ2-5 | TRBV7-6 | 17 | TGTGCCAGCAGCTTCCGGAACAGTCACAACCCGAGAGAGACCCAGTACTTC | CASSFRNSHNPRETQYF
TRBD1 | - | TRBJ2-1 | TRBV19 | 14 | TGTGCCAGTAGCCGTGACAGGGGGTATGGTGAGCAGTTCTTC | CASSRDRGYGEQFF
TRBD1 | many | TRBJ1-3 | TRBV5-4 | 15 | TGTGCCAGCAGCCGGGGACAGGGTAATGGAAACACCATATATTTT | CASSRGQGNGNTIYF
TRBD1 | - | TRBJ2-7 | TRBV5-1 | 15 | TGCGCCAGCAGCACCACCGGGACAGGGACCTACGAGCAGTACTTC | CASSTTGTGTYEQYF
- | - | TRBJ2-3 | TRBV20-1 | 11 | TGCAGTGCGAAGGCGGGGGATACGCAGTATTTT | CSAKAGDTQYF
- | once | TRBJ2-3 | TRBV11-3 | 14 | TGTGCCAGCAGCTCACCCGCCCCCGGGGATACGCAGTATTTT | CASSSPAPGDTQYF
TRBD2 | - | TRBJ2-3 | TRBV5-1 | 18 | TGCGCCAGCAGCGATGGACTAGCGGGAGTGAGGGGCACAGATACGCAGTATTTT | CASSDGLAGVRGTDTQYF
- | - | TRBJ1-2 | TRBV10-1 | 10 | TGCGCCAGCAGTCAAACTAATTACACCTTC | CASSQTNYTF
TRBD1 | - | TRBJ2-1 | TRBV28 | 15 | TGTGCCAGCTACGTTCCGGGACAGGGTCACAATGAGCAGTTCTTC | CASYVPGQGHNEQFF
TRBD1 | - | TRBJ1-5 | TRBV7-2 | 15 | TGTGCCAGCAGCTTAGAAGACAGGGCCAATCAGCCCCAGCATTTT | CASSLEDRANQPQHF
TRBD2 | - | TRBJ2-3 | TRBV19 | 16 | TGTGCCAGTATGAGTAGCGGGAGCCCGTACACAGATACGCAGTATTTT | CASMSSGSPYTDTQYF
- | once | TRBJ2-1 | TRBV7-7 | 15 | TGTGCCAGCAGCTTAGGTAGCGCAGGTCTTGGTGAGCAGTTCTTC | CASSLGSAGLGEQFF
TRBD1 | - | TRBJ1-5 | TRBV9 | 16 | TGTGCCAGCAGCACTGGGACAGCTAATAGCAATCAGCCCCAGCATTTT | CASSTGTANSNQPQHF
TRBD2 | - | TRBJ2-2 | TRBV7-6 | 15 | TGTGCCAGCAGCTTAGAGCGGGACGGCACCGGGGAGCTGTTTTTT | CASSLERDGTGELFF
TRBD1 | - | TRBJ1-2 | TRBV28 | 19 | TGTGCCAGCAATCTACCCTCTCGTGTCAGACAGGGTAATAACTATGGCTACACCTTC | CASNLPSRVRQGNNYGYTF
TRBD1 | - | TRBJ1-1 | TRBV30 | 14 | TGTGCCTGGATCCCTACGGACAGGGGAGCTGAAGCTTTCTTT | CAWIPTDRGAEAFF
- | - | TRBJ2-1 | TRBV5-6 | 18 | TGTGCCAGCAGCTTGGGGCAGGCCTACTTGAGCTCCTACAATGAGCAGTTCTTC | CASSLGQAYLSSYNEQFF
- | few | TRBJ1-1 | TRBV6-4 | 13 | TGTGCCAGCAGCGAGACAGAGAACACTGAAGCTTTCTTT | CASSETENTEAFF
- | - | TRBJ2-3 | TRBV29-1 | 15 | TGCAGCGTGACTCCCCGGGACACTATCACAGATACGCAGTATTTT | CSVTPRDTITDTQYF
TRBD2 | - | TRBJ2-7 | TRBV29-1 | 16 | TGCAGCGTTGAAAACCGGACTAGCGGGGCCCACTACGAGCAGTACTTC | CSVENRTSGAHYEQYF
TRBD1 | - | TRBJ1-2 | TRBV18 | 16 | TGTGCCAGCTCACCAAGGCGGCAACAGGGGGATAACGGCTACACCTTC | CASSPRRQQGDNGYTF
- | - | TRBJ1-2 | TRBV5-1 | 16 | TGCGCCAGCAGACGACAGTCGGACCAACTTAACTATGGCTACACCTTC | CASRRQSDQLNYGYTF
- | few | TRBJ1-2 | TRBV30 | 14 | TGTGCCTGGAGTGTAAACAGGGCCGAGAGTGGCTACACCTTC | CAWSVNRAESGYTF
TRBD1 | - | TRBJ2-7 | TRBV4-3 | 15 | TGCGCCAGCAGCCAAGACTTGACAGGGTACTACGAGCAGTACTTC | CASSQDLTGYYEQYF